This TCR beta chain was sequenced in a study of cytomegalovirus exposure and HLA in healthy donors. Broader study findings: In a later analysis, productive TCRs from donors in an Asian-associated ancestry cluster reportedly carried fewer N-insertions than the cohort mean.

The CDR3 contains 15 residues. Per germline, CDR1 LGHNA and CDR2 YNFKEQ. Trimming took off 0 bases at V and 4 bases at J, with 10 bases between the two ends. Researchers ran the PCR with 60 Vbeta and 13 Jbeta primers. TCRdb's table, derived via immunoSEQ multiplex PCR, lists solely in-frame clones and lacks some. The data show 120,000 or so clones, more than 70% seen once. A remark on this clone: Antigen specificity is unknown.

The receptor comes from a woman in her forties or fifties in good health and CMV-seropositive. Material for sequencing was PBMCs. V is TRBV4-2 and J is TRBJ1-5; possible D gene TRBD1, 6 bases. Here the CDR3 DNA reads TGTGCCAGCAGCCAAGAAGACAGGCAGAATCAGCCCCAGCATTTT. Protein product: CASSQEDRQNQPQHF.